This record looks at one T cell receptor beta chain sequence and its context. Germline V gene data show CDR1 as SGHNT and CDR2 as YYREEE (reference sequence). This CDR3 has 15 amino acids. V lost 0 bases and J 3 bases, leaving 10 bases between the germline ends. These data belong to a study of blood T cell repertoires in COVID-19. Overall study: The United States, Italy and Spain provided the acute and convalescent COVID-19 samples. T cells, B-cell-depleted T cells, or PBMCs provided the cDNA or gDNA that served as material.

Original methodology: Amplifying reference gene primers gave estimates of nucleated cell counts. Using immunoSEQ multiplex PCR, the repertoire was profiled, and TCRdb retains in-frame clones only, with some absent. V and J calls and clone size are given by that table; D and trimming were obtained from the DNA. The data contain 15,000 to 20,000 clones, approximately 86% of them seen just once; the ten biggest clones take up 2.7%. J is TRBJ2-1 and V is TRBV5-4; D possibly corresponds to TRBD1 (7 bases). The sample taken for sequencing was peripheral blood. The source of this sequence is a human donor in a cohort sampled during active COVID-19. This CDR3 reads CASSLDQGGYNEQFF. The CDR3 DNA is TGTGCCAGCAGCTTGGATCAGGGGGGCTACAATGAGCAGTTCTTC.